A selection of T cell receptor beta chains follows, all from one sample in a study of beta chain features in type 1 diabetes. Profiled with immunoSEQ multiplex PCR; TCRdb holds only in-frame clones, not every one. The data hold over 200,000 clones, with 11% observed a single time. Sequencing was done on a sample of naive CD4+ T cells from blood. The receptors stem from a young man with type 1 diabetes. Each CDR3 is given with its conserved first and last residue. A D gene is named only where the DNA matches it firmly. Rows give clone size only sometimes, using once, few, many, or a class for an expanded clone.

NA | TRBJ2-7 | TRBV5-1 | few | TGCGCCAGCGCGATGCAGGCGGGGACCGCTTCCTACGAGCAGTACTTC | CASAMQAGTASYEQYF
NA | TRBJ2-7 | TRBV7-2 | few | TGTGCCAGCAGCTCCTCCGGAGTCTCCTACGAGCAGTACTTC | CASSSSGVSYEQYF
NA | TRBJ2-1 | TRBV9 | NA | TGTGCCAGCACAGACTCAAACAATGAGCAGTTCTTC | CASTDSNNEQFF
NA | TRBJ1-1 | TRBV29-1 | NA | TGCAGCGTTTCTAGACCTTTAAACACTGAAGCTTTCTTT | CSVSRPLNTEAFF
NA | TRBJ1-3 | TRBV18 | few | TGTGCCAGCTCCTACGGGGACTCTGGAAACACCATATATTTT | CASSYGDSGNTIYF
TRBD2 | TRBJ2-2 | TRBV5-1 | NA | TGCGCCAGCAGCCCTAGGGAGGGAAACACCGGGGAGCTGTTTTTT | CASSPREGNTGELFF
NA | TRBJ1-6 | TRBV15 | few | TGTGCCACCAGCAGTTACAGGTCACCCCTCCACTTT | CATSSYRSPLHF
TRBD2 | TRBJ2-7 | TRBV5-1 | few | TGCGCCAGCAGCCCGGGACTAGCGGGGACCTACGAGCAGTACTTC | CASSPGLAGTYEQYF
NA | TRBJ2-3 | TRBV30 | few | TGTGCCTACGCACTAGCAGATACGCAGTATTTT | CAYALADTQYF
NA | TRBJ2-1 | TRBV7-2 | NA | TGTGCCAGCAGCAAACAAAGCGGGTCCTACAATGAGCAGTTCTTC | CASSKQSGSYNEQFF
NA | TRBJ1-1 | TRBV15 | NA | TGTGCCACCAGCAGAGTTTATTTGAACACTGAAGCTTTCTTT | CATSRVYLNTEAFF
NA | TRBJ2-1 | TRBV5-1 | few | TGCGCCAGCAGCTTGGCGGGGTCTAGCTACAATGAGCAGTTCTTC | CASSLAGSSYNEQFF
TRBD1 | TRBJ1-2 | TRBV4-1 | few | TGCGCCAGCAGCCAAGACAGGGGGCGTCCTGGCTACACCTTC | CASSQDRGRPGYTF
TRBD2 | TRBJ2-1 | TRBV28 | NA | TGTGCCACCTCGGGACTAGCGGGGGGGCCAGGGATCAGTGAGCAGTTCTTC | CATSGLAGGPGISEQFF
NA | TRBJ2-7 | TRBV4-3 | few | TGCGCCAGCAGCCAAGATCTCTCCTACGAGCAGTACTTC | CASSQDLSYEQYF
NA | TRBJ2-1 | TRBV7-3 | few | TGTGCCAGCAGCTTGCCGGGGAACAATGAGCAGTTCTTC | CASSLPGNNEQFF
TRBD1 | TRBJ1-2 | TRBV30 | NA | TGTGCCTGGAGTGTCGACAGGGCTGGCTACACCTTC | CAWSVDRAGYTF
NA | TRBJ2-1 | TRBV5-1 | few | TGCGCCAGCAGCTTGGGTGTAGTTGAGCAGTTCTTC | CASSLGVVEQFF
NA | TRBJ1-1 | TRBV11-2 | once | TGTGCCAGCAGCTTAGCAAGGAGGGCTTTCTTT | CASSLARRAFF
NA | TRBJ2-7 | TRBV28 | few | TGTGCCAGCAGTTTATTGCGGGCGTACGAGCAGTACTTC | CASSLLRAYEQYF
NA | TRBJ2-1 | TRBV7-3 | NA | TGTGCCAGCAGCTTAACAGGGGACTTCTACAATGAGCAGTTCTTC | CASSLTGDFYNEQFF
NA | TRBJ1-2 | TRBV29-1 | NA | TGCAGCGCAGGGACACCCAGCTATGGCTACACCTTC | CSAGTPSYGYTF
NA | TRBJ1-2 | TRBV28 | few | TGTGCCAGCAGTCTTACAGGCGTCTATGGCTACACCTTC | CASSLTGVYGYTF
NA | TRBJ1-2 | TRBV2 | few | TGTGCCAGCAGCCGAGACACTTTCTACACCTTC | CASSRDTFYTF